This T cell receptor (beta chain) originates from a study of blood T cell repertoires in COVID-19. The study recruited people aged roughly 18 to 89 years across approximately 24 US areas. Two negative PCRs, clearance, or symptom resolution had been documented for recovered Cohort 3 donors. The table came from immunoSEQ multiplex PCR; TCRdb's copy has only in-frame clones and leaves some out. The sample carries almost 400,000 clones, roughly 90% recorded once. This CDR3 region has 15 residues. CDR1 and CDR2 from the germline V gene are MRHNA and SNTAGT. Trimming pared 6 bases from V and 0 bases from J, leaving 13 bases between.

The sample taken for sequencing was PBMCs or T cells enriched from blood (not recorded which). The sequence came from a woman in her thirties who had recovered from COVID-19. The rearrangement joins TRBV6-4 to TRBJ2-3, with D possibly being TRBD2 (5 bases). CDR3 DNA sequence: TGTGCCAGCAGCCTTTCAGCGGCCAGCACAGATACGCAGTATTTT. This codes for CASSLSAASTDTQYF.